This entry features one T cell receptor beta chain sequence. No antigen is known for it. The data derive from a study of cytomegalovirus exposure and HLA in healthy donors. The ends lost 7 bases at V and 6 bases at J; junction bases unmatched: 9. CDR1 MDHEN and CDR2 SYDVKM come from the germline V gene. There are 13 residues in the CDR3. Study-wide results and limits: A later analysis revealed that TCR association rates differed between HLA loci, peaking at DRB1 and bottoming out at HLA-C. Most likely, a cluster of highly shared sequence variants arose as a sequencing artifact.

Use of 60 Vbeta and 13 Jbeta primers characterized the PCR. Per the authors' pipeline: In a later analysis, the count reached approximately 80 million unique TCR beta chains, with approximately 11 million shared. Assay: immunoSEQ multiplex PCR; the TCRdb copy retains only in-frame clones and omits some. D and trimming come from the DNA, and the V and J calls and clone size come from that table. The sample lists around 150,000 clones, over 75% occurring once. V and J are TRBV28 and TRBJ2-7, with 7 positions matching TRBD1. The clonotype comes from a human donor in good health. The sequencing input was PBMCs. As DNA, the CDR3 is TGTGCCAGCACCGAAGGACAGGCCCGCGAGCAGTACTTC. Protein sequence: CASTEGQAREQYF.